This T cell receptor (beta chain) derives from a study of blood T cell repertoires in COVID-19. Individuals drawn from 20 to 30 US areas were roughly 18 to 95 years old. Sequenced by immunoSEQ multiplex PCR; TCRdb stores in-frame clones only, minus some. Among 160,000 or so clones listed, roughly 80% were seen once. Trimming removed 2 bases from V and 6 bases from J; junction bases left unmatched: 4. This CDR3 is built from 14 residues. The sequenced sample was PBMCs or T cells enriched from blood (not recorded which). This TCR was sampled from a woman aged 55-70 years who had recovered from COVID-19. The chain recombines TRBV23-1 with TRBJ1-2; 9 bases fit TRBD1. TRBV23-1 is known as an ORF, though its function is uncertain. CDR3 region: CASSQGTGFHGYTF. CDR3 nucleotide sequence: TGCGCCAGCAGTCAAGGGACAGGGTTTCATGGCTACACCTTC.